One sample yielded the 5 T cell receptor beta chains listed below, sequenced in a study of blood T cell repertoires in COVID-19. The table came from immunoSEQ multiplex PCR; TCRdb's copy has only in-frame clones and leaves some out. The data show 350,000 to 400,000 clones, with 90% seen just once and approximately 6.2% held by the top ten. Sequenced input: peripheral blood. All receptors come from a man aged 18 to 35 with active or convalescent COVID-19.

The chain has TRBV19 and TRBJ1-2; 9 bases are shared with TRBD1. In germline, CDR1 is LNHDA, CDR2 SQIVND (reference sequence). V lost 9 bases, J lost 2 bases, and 4 bases stayed unmatched. This CDR3 has 13 residues. The CDR3 coding sequence is TGTGCCAGCCGGGACAGGGCAAACTATGGCTACACCTTC. Amino acid sequence: CASRDRANYGYTF.

The chain employs TRBV6-5 and TRBJ2-1; a weak D match, TRBD2 (5 bases). The CDR3 spans 13 residues. V gave up 8 bases and J gave up 2 bases, with 10 bases separating them. Germline CDR1 MNHEY, CDR2 SVGAGI. The CDR3 DNA follows: TGTGCCAGCGGGAGAGAAACCTACAATGAGCAGTTCTTC. Protein: CASGRETYNEQFF.

With respect to this clone: Other nucleotide sequences in the sample specify the same CDR3. V is TRBV5-1 and J is TRBJ1-1, with TRBD1 matching 9 bases. Germline V gene data show CDR1 as SGHRS and CDR2 as YFSETQ. The J segment lost 1 base and the V segment lost 4 bases, leaving 2 bases of the junction unmatched. The length of the CDR3 is 14 residues. CDR3 loop: CASSGGQGNTEAFF. In nucleotides, the CDR3 is TGCGCCAGCAGCGGGGGACAGGGGAACACTGAAGCTTTCTTT. Supplemented by reference TRBV5-1 and TRBJ1-1, the full variable domain reads KAGVTQTPRYLIKTRGQQVTLSCSPISGHRSVSWYQQTPGQGLQFLFEYFSETQRNKGNFPGRFSGRQFSNSRSEMNVSTLELGDSALYLCASSGGQGNTEAFFGQGTRLTVV.

The sample holds one count of this clone. The rearrangement uses TRBV5-1 and TRBJ2-2; TRBD1 matches at 11 bases. V was pared by 4 bases and J by 5 bases, with 7 bases of the junction left unmatched. The CDR3 is 16 residues long. In germline, CDR1 is SGHRS, CDR2 YFSETQ. The CDR3 region has the DNA TGCGCCAGCAGCGGCCGGACAGGGGGCAAAACCGGGGAGCTGTTTTTT. It specifies CASSGRTGGKTGELFF.

This clone was recorded once. This chain links TRBV9 with TRBJ1-3; tentative D call: TRBD1 (6 bases). V dropped 3 bases and J dropped 0 bases, with 13 bases sitting between them. The CDR3 spans 16 residues. Germline V CDR1 and CDR2: SGDLS, YYNGEE. CDR3 sequence (DNA): TGTGCCAGCAGCGGGACAGCCACTTCCTCTGGAAACACCATATATTTT. Amino acids: CASSGTATSSGNTIYF. Variable domain in full (rest from reference TRBV9 and TRBJ1-3): DSGVTQTPKHLITATGQRVTLRCSPRSGDLSVYWYQQSLDQGLQFLIQYYNGEERAKGNILERFSAQQFPDLHSELNLSSLELGDSALYFCASSGTATSSGNTIYFGEGSWLTVV.